A single sample gave rise to the 24 T cell receptor beta chains below, sequenced in a study of T-cell reconstitution after alpha-beta-depleted transplantation in children (dated by TCRdb to the mid-2010s). In light of the paper, this sample's treatment or condition label describes: allogeneic hematopoietic cell transplantation with graft depleted of TCRalphabeta T cells and CD19 B cells. Libraries were built with PCR. Sequencing used an Illumina HiSeq 2500. TCR libraries were prepared with molecular barcoding, using unique molecular identifiers to normalize TCRbeta repertoire quantification. TCRdb trimmed the raw reads at Q25, called clones with MiXCR and kept productive beta chains. Each entry merges the rows of one CDR3 protein and shows their most common DNA and genes. Across this sample there are about 260,000 distinct CDR3 sequences, with roughly 7.7% seen only once. The ten largest make up 5% to 8% of the sample.

The starting material was PBMCs, mostly from graft donor cells, obtained 180 days after TCRalphabeta/CD19-depleted stem cell transplant. All receptors come from a male patient under 18 who had a stem cell transplant for acute lymphoblastic leukemia, so the T cells may come from the graft donor.

V usage is TRBV18 and J usage is TRBJ1-1; TRBD1 might be the D (6 bases). There are 17 residues in the CDR3. Germline V gene data show CDR1 as KGHSH and CDR2 as LQKENI. Trimming removed 6 bases at V and 1 base at J, with 21 bases between. CDR3: CASSPFRGGGKNTEAFF. Written as DNA, the CDR3 is TGTGCCAGCTCTCCTTTCAGGGGCGGGGGAAAGAACACTGAAGCTTTCTTT.

There are many counts of this clonotype. The chain recombines TRBV5-5 with TRBJ2-5; the D gene is possibly TRBD2 (6 bases). The V gene lost 4 bases and the J gene lost 5 bases, with 24 bases spanning the gap. Per the germline V gene, CDR1 is SGHKS and CDR2 is YYEKEE (reference sequence). The CDR3 loop spans 17 amino acids. The CDR3 nucleotides are TGTGCCAGCAGCGAGGATCCCTTAGGGCTAGCGATGGAGACCCAGTACTTC. It translates to CASSEDPLGLAMETQYF.

The V and J genes are TRBV4-3 and TRBJ2-1; D ambiguous. The CDR3 length is 14 residues. V was pared by 8 bases and J by 0 bases, with 11 bases between. The V gene's germline CDR1 is LGHNA and CDR2 YSLEER. The CDR3 DNA reads as TGCGCCAGCCGGGCTTTCAGCTCCTACAATGAGCAGTTCTTC. This codes for CASRAFSSYNEQFF.

This rearrangement joins TRBV28 to TRBJ2-6, with D uncertain. CDR3 size: 14 residues. In germline, CDR1 is MDHEN, CDR2 SYDVKM. Trimming cost V 7 bases and J 0 bases, with 7 bases left between them. In DNA form, the CDR3 reads TGTGCCAGCATCGGGCCCTCTGGGGCCAACGTCCTGACTTTC. The encoded protein is CASIGPSGANVLTF. Together with reference TRBV28 and TRBJ2-6, the CDR3 gives the full variable domain: DVKVTQSSRYLVKRTGEKVFLECVQDMDHENMFWYRQDPGLGLRLIYFSYDVKMKEKGDIPEGYSVSREKKERFSLILESASTNQTSMYLCASIGPSGANVLTFGAGSRLTVL.

This clonotype showed up many times. The rearrangement uses TRBV14 and TRBJ2-7; 8 bases agree with TRBD1. The length of the CDR3 is 14 residues. In germline, CDR1 is SGHDN, CDR2 FVKESK. After removal of 2 bases from V and 4 bases from J, the junction contained 4 bases not matched to a gene. The CDR3 coding sequence is TGTGCCAGCAGCCAAAGAACAGGGGGATACGAGCAGTACTTC. Encoded protein: CASSQRTGGYEQYF.

In its sample, this clonotype was seen many times. The chain is built from TRBV5-1 and TRBJ2-3, with D possibly being TRBD1 (5 bases). The CDR3 is 13 residues long. Trimming shortened V by 4 bases and J by 4 bases, and 10 bases separated the two germline ends. Germline V gene lookup returns CDR1 SGHRS and CDR2 YFSETQ. The DNA for the CDR3 is TGCGCCAGCAGCGGGGCCTCGGCAGATACGCAGTATTTT. Translated, it gives CASSGASADTQYF.

This clonotype has ten or more counts. The V call is TRBV19, the J call TRBJ2-1, with D possibly being TRBD1 (6 bases). Per germline, CDR1 LNHDA and CDR2 SQIVND (reference sequence). This CDR3 has 17 amino acids. V was cut by 5 bases and J by 0 bases, with 17 bases left in between. Here the CDR3 DNA reads TGTGCCAGTAGTTCACCACAGGGTTGGAGCTCCTACAATGAGCAGTTCTTC. Translating it yields CASSSPQGWSSYNEQFF.

Many counts were recorded for this clonotype. J is TRBJ2-2 and V is TRBV5-1; TRBD2 agrees at 11 bases. The CDR3 length is 18 residues. J lost 0 bases, V lost 4 bases, and 8 bases had no gene match. Germline CDR1 and CDR2: SGHRS and YFSETQ. CDR3 nucleotide sequence: TGCGCCAGCAGCCCGACTAGCGGGGTCTTATCGAACACCGGGGAGCTGTTTTTT. Amino acid sequence: CASSPTSGVLSNTGELFF.

V usage is TRBV3-1 and J usage is TRBJ2-7; 9 bases map to TRBD1. Trimming at V came to 3 bases and at J to 3 bases, leaving 9 bases not matched to a gene. This CDR3 has 16 residues. Per germline, CDR1 LGHDT and CDR2 YNNKEL (reference sequence). The CDR3 nucleotides are TGTGCCAGCAGCCACGACCCCGGACAGGGGATCTACGAGCAGTACTTC. Encoded protein: CASSHDPGQGIYEQYF.

In this sample, this clonotype turned up many times. The chain couples TRBV5-5 to TRBJ1-1; D is possibly TRBD1 (5 bases). CDR1 and CDR2 from the germline V gene are SGHKS and YYEKEE (reference sequence). The V end was cut by 4 bases, the J end by 2 bases, with 12 bases between. The CDR3 contains 14 residues. The CDR3 sequence is CASSPGTLNTEAFF. For the CDR3, the DNA is TGTGCCAGCAGCCCGGGGACGCTAAACACTGAAGCTTTCTTT.

This clonotype was observed many times. The gene calls are TRBV29-1 and TRBJ1-6; 9 positions match TRBD1. Germline V CDR1 and CDR2: SQVTM, ANQGSEA. The length of the CDR3 is 14 residues. Germline trimming cut 5 bases from V and 7 bases from J; bases unmatched to any gene: 6. The CDR3 DNA reads TGCAGCGTTTCCTCCGGGACAGGGAATTCACCCCTCCACTTT. Translated: CSVSSGTGNSPLHF.

As regards this clonotype: Possible read error: a much larger clone is one base away. The chain's CDR3 is CASSARRDHYGYTF. CDR3 coding DNA: TGTGCCAGCAGCGCGCGCCGGGATCACTATGGCTACACCTTC. This sequence joins TRBV7-6 and TRBJ1-2; D gene uncertain. With 5 bases removed from V and 3 bases from J, the gap between germline ends came to 13 bases. Germline values: CDR1 SGHVS, CDR2 FNYEAQ. The CDR3 is made up of 14 amino acids. The variable domain in full, with the rest retrieved from reference TRBV7-6 and TRBJ1-2, is GAGVSQSPRYKVTKRGQDVALRCDPISGHVSLYWYRQALGQGPEFLTYFNYEAQQDKSGLPNDRFSAERPEGSISTLTIQRTEQRDSAMYRCASSARRDHYGYTFGSGTRLTVV.

This clonotype came up many times. This rearrangement joins TRBV20-1 to TRBJ1-2; D gene unclear. Trimming took 0 bases from V and 4 from J, leaving 6 bases between them. Germline V gene sequence: CDR1 DFQATT, CDR2 SNEGSKA (reference sequence). This CDR3 has 12 residues. The CDR3 protein is CSAREGSYGYTF. CDR3 DNA: TGCAGTGCTAGAGAGGGCTCCTATGGCTACACCTTC.

This clonotype was counted a few times. The chain couples TRBV12-3 or TRBV12-4 to TRBJ2-5; either TRBD1 or TRBD2 may supply D (6 bases each). The CDR3 covers 14 residues. V was trimmed by 3 bases and J by 5 bases, leaving 13 bases between them. The CDR3 region has the DNA TGTGCCAGCAGTTTTCTGGGGGCGGGGGAGACCCAGTACTTC. It encodes CASSFLGAGETQYF.

This clonotype was observed many times. J is TRBJ2-1 and V is TRBV6-5; tentatively, D is TRBD1 or TRBD2 (5 bases each). The CDR3 loop spans 15 amino acids. CDR1 is MNHEY and CDR2 is SVGAGI in the germline V gene. V dropped 4 bases and J dropped 6 bases, with 16 bases sitting between them. Here the CDR3 DNA reads TGTGCCAGCAGTTCGGGGACCCCAATCGGCAATGAGCAGTTCTTC. It yields the protein CASSSGTPIGNEQFF.

This clonotype showed up many times. The gene calls are TRBV29-1 and TRBJ2-7, with 10 nucleotides matching TRBD1. J was trimmed by 5 bases and V by 4 bases; bases with no gene match: 2. Germline V lookup: CDR1 SQVTM, CDR2 ANQGSEA. The CDR3 is 12 residues long. DNA for the CDR3: TGCAGCGTTGCGGGACAGGGGCACGAGCAGTACTTC. Translated, it gives CSVAGQGHEQYF.

Concerning this clonotype: A single base separates this from a much larger clone, so it may be a read error. The genes are TRBV7-8 and TRBJ2-2; D possibly corresponds to TRBD2 (6 bases). Germline CDR1 SGHVS, CDR2 FQNEAQ. Trimming removed 7 bases at V and 7 bases at J, with 19 bases between. The CDR3 has 15 amino acids. The CDR3 nucleotides read TGTGCCAGCAACCAAAGGAGGGGCGAGGGCGGGGAGCTGTTTTTT. Translating gives CASNQRRGEGGELFF.

In this sample, this clonotype turned up many times. Written as DNA, the CDR3 is TGTGCCAGCAGTTACGGGGACTCTGGAAACACCATATATTTT. Its protein is CASSYGDSGNTIYF. The rearrangement links TRBV6-5 to TRBJ1-3; D not resolved. The germline V gene encodes CDR1 MNHEY and CDR2 SVGAGI. V was shortened by 2 bases and J by 0 bases, with 5 bases between the two germline ends. The CDR3 contains 14 residues.

Many counts were recorded for this clonotype. V gene TRBV10-3 combines with J gene TRBJ1-3; D is ambiguous. The germline V and J ends were trimmed by 4 bases and 0 bases, with 10 bases remaining between them. The CDR3 covers 15 residues. Germline-derived CDR1 and CDR2 are ENHRY and SYGVKD. As DNA, the CDR3 is TGTGCCATCAGTGCCACAGAGAACTCTGGAAACACCATATATTTT. Protein product: CAISATENSGNTIYF.

This clonotype was seen a few times. J is TRBJ2-3 and V is TRBV6-2 or TRBV6-3; perhaps TRBD2 as D (6 bases). CDR3 length: 13 amino acids. V lost 7 bases and J 4 bases, leaving 12 bases between the germline ends. CDR1 is MNHEY and CDR2 is SVGEGT in the germline V gene. As DNA, the CDR3 is TGTGCCAGCAACCGACTAGTGGCAGATACGCAGTATTTT. This sequence encodes CASNRLVADTQYF.

This clonotype was counted many times. The V call is TRBV5-4, the J call TRBJ1-2; the D is unclear. CDR3 length: 15 residues. The germline CDR1 and CDR2 sequences are SGHNT and YYREEE (reference sequence). Trimming removed 0 bases at V and 4 bases at J, with 13 bases between. The chain's CDR3 is CASSLEQTRLYGYTF. CDR3 nucleotide sequence: TGTGCCAGCAGCTTGGAACAGACCAGACTCTATGGCTACACCTTC. The variable domain in full, with the rest retrieved from reference TRBV5-4 and TRBJ1-2, is ETGVTQSPTHLIKTRGQQVTLRCSSQSGHNTVSWYQQALGQGPQFIFQYYREEENGRGNFPPRFSGLQFPNYSSELNVNALELDDSALYLCASSLEQTRLYGYTFGSGTRLTVV.

Many counts were recorded for this clonotype. The chain joins TRBV12-5 to TRBJ2-1, with 9 bases aligning to TRBD2. The CDR3 is 16 residues long. Germline loops: CDR1 LGHNT, CDR2 FRNRAP. V lost 6 bases, J lost 4 bases, and 10 bases stayed unmatched. The CDR3 bases are TGTGCTAGTGGGACGGATCAGCGGGGGGATTACAATGAGCAGTTCTTC. Protein product: CASGTDQRGDYNEQFF.

This clonotype was detected many times. J is TRBJ1-2 and V is TRBV6-5; TRBD1 agrees at 10 bases. The CDR3 is 14 amino acids. J gave up 3 bases and V 7 bases, and 5 bases lay outside the gene matches. CDR1 and CDR2 from the germline V gene are MNHEY and SVGAGI. CDR3 loop: CASTWTGGDYGYTF. The CDR3 nucleotides are TGTGCCAGCACCTGGACAGGGGGGGACTATGGCTACACCTTC.

In its sample, this clonotype was seen many times. The V and J genes are TRBV19 and TRBJ2-7; 8 bases line up with TRBD2. The V gene end was trimmed by 2 bases and the J gene end by 2 bases; junction bases not matched to a gene: 5. CDR3 length: 15 residues. Per the germline V gene, CDR1 is LNHDA and CDR2 is SQIVND (reference sequence). CDR3 nucleotide sequence: TGTGCCAGTAGTATAATAGCGGGGACCACCTACGAGCAGTACTTC. Its protein is CASSIIAGTTYEQYF. The full variable domain, rest sourced from reference TRBV19 and TRBJ2-7, is DGGITQSPKYLFRKEGQNVTLSCEQNLNHDAMYWYRQDPGQGLRLIYYSQIVNDFQKGDIAEGYSVSREKKESFPLTVTSAQKNPTAFYLCASSIIAGTTYEQYFGPGTRLTVT.